The rows below give T cell receptor beta chains drawn from one sample of a study of T cell responses to AZD1222 COVID-19 vaccine. Clones were sequenced by immunoSEQ multiplex PCR, and TCRdb holds only the in-frame ones, with some missing. The table has 120,000 to 150,000 clones, more than 70% seen once. Sequenced material: peripheral blood, taken on day 0 of MenACWY control vaccination. Receptor source: an adult in good health. The CDR3 runs from the conserved cysteine through the conserved F or W. D genes are given only for firm matches. A row's size may be missing; if present it is once, few, many or a size class.

clone size	V gene	D gene	J gene	CDR3 protein	CDR3 DNA
-	TRBV28	TRBD2	TRBJ2-4	CASSFEAGGRGYF	TGTGCCAGCAGTTTCGAGGCGGGAGGGAGGGGGTACTTC
-	TRBV3-1/TRBV3-2	-	TRBJ1-4	CASSQDREGEKLFF	TGTGCCAGCAGCCAAGATCGAGAAGGGGAAAAACTGTTTTTT
-	TRBV6-1	-	TRBJ1-5	CASSESGFQPQHF	TGTGCCAGCAGTGAATCGGGGTTTCAGCCCCAGCATTTT
-	TRBV9	-	TRBJ2-1	CASSVAEGVEQFF	TGTGCCAGCAGCGTAGCGGAAGGGGTCGAGCAGTTCTTC
-	TRBV5-1	-	TRBJ2-1	CASTDSGLSYNEQFF	TGCGCCAGCACCGATAGCGGACTTTCTTACAATGAGCAGTTCTTC
-	TRBV5-8	-	TRBJ1-2	CALNRARVGGYTF	TGTGCTCTCAATCGAGCCAGGGTGGGGGGCTACACCTTC
-	TRBV9	-	TRBJ2-1	CASSVGGGTYNEQFF	TGTGCCAGCAGCGTAGGCGGCGGTACCTACAATGAGCAGTTCTTC
-	TRBV9	-	TRBJ2-7	CASSVAAGRSYEQYF	TGTGCCAGCAGCGTAGCGGCAGGGAGGTCCTACGAGCAGTACTTC
-	TRBV2	-	TRBJ1-5	CASTRGGDSNQPQHF	TGTGCCAGCACTCGGGGGGGAGATAGCAATCAGCCCCAGCATTTT
-	TRBV11-3	-	TRBJ1-6	CASSLVYPDSYNSPLHF	TGTGCCAGCAGCTTAGTCTATCCGGACTCCTATAATTCACCCCTCCACTTT
-	TRBV19	TRBD1	TRBJ1-6	CASSIDGTGVSSPLHF	TGTGCCAGTAGTATAGACGGGACAGGGGTAAGTTCACCCCTCCACTTT
once	TRBV2	TRBD1	TRBJ1-1	CASQPRDRGLRTEAFF	TGTGCCAGCCAGCCCCGGGACAGGGGGTTGCGAACTGAAGCTTTCTTT
-	TRBV2	TRBD1	TRBJ1-5	CASSYDRGGDQPQHF	TGTGCCAGCAGTTATGACAGGGGAGGGGATCAGCCCCAGCATTTT
-	TRBV19	-	TRBJ1-1	CASSIDQRTEAFF	TGTGCCAGTAGTATAGACCAACGCACTGAAGCTTTCTTT
few	TRBV12-5	-	TRBJ2-3	CASGLIVDTQYF	TGTGCTAGTGGTTTGATTGTGGATACGCAGTATTTT
-	TRBV11-3	TRBD1	TRBJ1-6	CASSLIPGQSDSPLHF	TGTGCCAGCAGCTTAATACCGGGACAGAGCGACTCACCCCTCCACTTT
few	TRBV14	TRBD1	TRBJ1-2	CASSLPGTGTRGYTF	TGTGCCAGCAGCTTACCCGGGACAGGGACAAGGGGCTACACCTTC
-	TRBV19	-	TRBJ2-2	CATGRLLTGELFF	TGTGCCACGGGACGGCTCCTTACCGGGGAGCTGTTTTTT
-	TRBV19	TRBD2	TRBJ2-7	CASSPFSGRALREQYF	TGTGCCAGTAGTCCCTTTAGCGGGAGGGCCCTCCGCGAGCAGTACTTC
-	TRBV7-3	-	TRBJ1-1	CASSSERGPRTEAFF	TGTGCCAGCAGCTCAGAGAGGGGCCCGAGAACTGAAGCTTTCTTT
-	TRBV28	TRBD2	TRBJ2-1	CASSVLAGGRGEQFF	TGTGCCAGCAGTGTACTAGCGGGAGGGCGAGGTGAGCAGTTCTTC
-	TRBV6-1	-	TRBJ1-3	CASSEGAGGNTIYF	TGTGCCAGCAGTGAGGGGGCAGGGGGAAACACCATATATTTT
-	TRBV15	-	TRBJ1-6	CATSKPTGGGYSPLHF	TGTGCCACCAGCAAACCGACGGGGGGCGGGTATTCACCCCTCCACTTT
-	TRBV2	TRBD2	TRBJ2-7	CASSNLAGFNEQYF	TGTGCCAGCAGTAACCTAGCGGGGTTTAACGAGCAGTACTTC
-	TRBV5-1	-	TRBJ1-2	CASSFSGAVWYGYTF	TGCGCCAGCAGCTTTTCAGGGGCGGTTTGGTATGGCTACACCTTC
-	TRBV18	-	TRBJ2-7	CASSPSSGYYEQYF	TGTGCCAGCTCACCGTCGAGCGGGTATTACGAGCAGTACTTC
-	TRBV5-5	-	TRBJ1-1	CASSPDPNTEAFF	TGTGCCAGCAGTCCTGATCCGAACACTGAAGCTTTCTTT
-	TRBV3-1/TRBV3-2	TRBD1	TRBJ1-5	CASSHLGGDRKHF	TGTGCCAGCAGCCATTTGGGAGGGGACAGGAAGCATTTT
-	TRBV2	-	TRBJ2-1	CASSEEWTTEFF	TGTGCCAGCAGTGAGGAGTGGACTACAGAGTTCTTC
once	TRBV7-9	-	TRBJ1-6	CASTSERAGNSPLHF	TGTGCCAGCACCTCCGAGAGGGCAGGGAACTCACCCCTCCACTTT
-	TRBV7-3	TRBD1	TRBJ1-1	CASSLTSRGGTEAFF	TGTGCCAGCAGCTTAACCTCCAGGGGGGGCACTGAAGCTTTCTTT
-	TRBV29-1	TRBD1	TRBJ2-7	CSAGTGGYEQYF	TGCAGCGCGGGGACAGGTGGCTACGAGCAGTACTTC
once	TRBV5-1	-	TRBJ1-1	CASGPGQMNTEAFF	TGCGCCAGCGGGCCAGGACAGATGAACACTGAAGCTTTCTTT
-	TRBV7-9	TRBD1	TRBJ1-6	CASSLGDRGTSIYSPLHF	TGTGCCAGCAGCTTAGGAGACAGGGGCACCTCCATCTATTCACCCCTCCACTTT
-	TRBV5-1	-	TRBJ2-1	CASSPPEGLPYNEQFF	TGCGCCAGCAGCCCCCCGGAGGGTCTTCCCTACAATGAGCAGTTCTTC
-	TRBV24-1	TRBD1	TRBJ2-6	CATSDRGQGTGANVLTF	TGTGCCACCAGTGACCGGGGACAGGGGACTGGGGCCAACGTCCTGACTTTC
-	TRBV5-1	TRBD1	TRBJ2-7	CASSRGPTGTGDGEQYF	TGCGCCAGCAGCCGAGGTCCAACCGGGACAGGGGACGGCGAGCAGTACTTC